This TCR beta chain was recorded in a study of cytomegalovirus exposure and HLA in healthy donors. Study-wide points: There were 150 to 200 TCR beta chains listed as cytomegalovirus-associated. The study had only CMV serostatus as immune exposure information. With further analysis later on, most CMV-associated TCR beta chains appeared HLA-restricted.

Amplification used 60 Vbeta primers and 13 Jbeta primers. This table comes from immunoSEQ multiplex PCR, and its TCRdb copy is limited to in-frame clones, with some not included. The sample lists about 130,000 clones; approximately 84% were seen once. To note about this clone: Its antigen is currently unknown.

The germline gives CDR1 SEHNR, CDR2 FQNEAQ (reference sequence). With 0 bases removed from V and 2 bases from J, the gap between germline ends came to 9 bases. CDR3 length: 15 amino acids. This chain connects TRBV7-9 to TRBJ2-3, with D possibly being TRBD2 (5 bases). Specimen: PBMCs. This TCR came from a boy between 2 and 15 years old in good health and CMV-seronegative. CDR3: CASSLASEYTDTQYF. CDR3 bases: TGTGCCAGCAGCTTAGCTAGCGAGTACACAGATACGCAGTATTTT. The variable domain in full, with the rest retrieved from reference TRBV7-9 and TRBJ2-3, is DTGVSQNPRHKITKRGQNVTFRCDPISEHNRLYWYRQTLGQGPEFLTYFQNEAQLEKSRLLSDRFSAERPKGSFSTLEIQRTEQGDSAMYLCASSLASEYTDTQYFGPGTRLTVL.